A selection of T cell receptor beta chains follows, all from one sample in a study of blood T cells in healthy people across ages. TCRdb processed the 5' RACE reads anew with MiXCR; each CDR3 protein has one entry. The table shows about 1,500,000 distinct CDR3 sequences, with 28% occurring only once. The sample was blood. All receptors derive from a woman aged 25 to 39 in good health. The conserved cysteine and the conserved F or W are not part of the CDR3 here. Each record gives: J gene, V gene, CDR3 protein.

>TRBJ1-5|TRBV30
AWSVPRGYGNQPQH
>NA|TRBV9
ASSVGAGGPSGEQY
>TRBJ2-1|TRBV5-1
ASSLDARHNEQF
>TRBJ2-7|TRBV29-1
SPYQGDEQY
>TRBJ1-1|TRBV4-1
ASSQAPREVWGAF
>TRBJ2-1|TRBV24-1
ATSDLGFNEQF
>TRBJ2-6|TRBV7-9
ASTFEGANVLT
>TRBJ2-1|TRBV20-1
SAREISGRLPYNEQF
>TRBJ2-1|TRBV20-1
SASGSMVGSGGEGF
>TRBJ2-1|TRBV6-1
ASSGMGTYNEQF
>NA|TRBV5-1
ASSMGLAGPGGSYEQF
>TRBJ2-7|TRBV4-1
TSSSTSRGGPYEQY
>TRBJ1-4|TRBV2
ASSRMTGEKLF
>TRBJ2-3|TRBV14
ASSHHRTQY
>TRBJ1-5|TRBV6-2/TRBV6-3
ASRAAWVRNQPQH
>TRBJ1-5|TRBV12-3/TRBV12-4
ASSDSYQPQH
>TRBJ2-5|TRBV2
ASSAAGQGAGETQY
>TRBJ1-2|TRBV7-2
ASSSDRESGYT
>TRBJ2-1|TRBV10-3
AISEPETSGTGSDEQF
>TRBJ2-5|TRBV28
ASSSPTGKQQQGGQGRTETQY
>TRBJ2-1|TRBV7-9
ASSGTGISRNEQF
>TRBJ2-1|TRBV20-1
SAPGSGEQF
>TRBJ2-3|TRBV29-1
SVTGKTNEKLY
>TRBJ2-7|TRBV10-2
ASSESSGGTSSHEQY
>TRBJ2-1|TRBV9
ASSSRGGQGASSSYNEQF
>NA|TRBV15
ATSREEATYEQY
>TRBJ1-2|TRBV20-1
SARQGAQRGSYGYT
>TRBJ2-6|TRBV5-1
ASSLPGTGDPGANFLT
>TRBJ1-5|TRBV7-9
ASSPGGTGEISNQPQH
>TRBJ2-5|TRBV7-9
ASSPGVLREKGETQY
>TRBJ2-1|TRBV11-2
ASSRSRTGQGSNEQF
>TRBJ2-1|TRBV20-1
SARVAGGGGYNEQF
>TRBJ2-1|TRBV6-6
ASSYLTRDEQF
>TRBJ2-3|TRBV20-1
SAVSGGPKRADTQY
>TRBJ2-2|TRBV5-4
ASSSGPDTGELF
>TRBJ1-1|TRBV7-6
ASSQQAGYSEAF
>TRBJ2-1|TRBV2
ASMRDRGLYNEQF
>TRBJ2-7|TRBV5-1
ASSWTSAFNEQY
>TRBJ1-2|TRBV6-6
ASSYTGPYGYT
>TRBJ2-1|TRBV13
ASSLAFDRGPDNEQF
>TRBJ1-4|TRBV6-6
ASGYELGTNEKLF
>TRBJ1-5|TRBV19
ASDDRRNQPQH
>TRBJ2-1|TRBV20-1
SARGLAGGINNEQF
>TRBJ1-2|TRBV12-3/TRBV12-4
ASSFSSGNYGYT
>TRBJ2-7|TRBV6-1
ASSFRRGGDGISYEQY
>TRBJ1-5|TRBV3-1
ASSPQGANNQPQH
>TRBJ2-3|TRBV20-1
SSRTSGSPRSTDTQY
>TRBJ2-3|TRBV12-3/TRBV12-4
ASISTDTQY
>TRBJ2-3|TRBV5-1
TISPMTSEGDTQY